There are a few counts of the clone carrying this TCR beta chain. Its antigen is undetermined. This sample was included in a study of cytomegalovirus exposure and HLA in healthy donors. Study-level background: Early released data had tens of millions of unique TCRs, all coming from HLA-typed donors. Falling in the Caucasian-associated ancestry cluster were 81% of under 450 genotyped donors.

Study-wide points: Earlier analysis yielded a pattern in which most TCR beta V segments were productive about 87% or about 30% of the time.

60 Vbeta and 13 Jbeta primers were used in PCR. The data were produced by immunoSEQ multiplex PCR, yet TCRdb's version contains in-frame clones alone and is incomplete. The table records 220,000 or so clones, around 73% of them present only once. The TCR sequence derives from a male donor in good health and CMV-seronegative. The sample taken for sequencing was PBMCs.

The chain's CDR3 is CASSQLVFRGGTGELFF. DNA for the CDR3: TGCGCCAGCAGCCAACTAGTATTTCGGGGTGGCACCGGGGAGCTGTTTTTT. This sequence joins TRBV4-1 and TRBJ2-2; weak D call: TRBD2 (5 bases). Looked up from germline, CDR1 is MGHRA and CDR2 is YSYEKL. The CDR3 has 17 residues. V was pared by 2 bases and J by 4 bases, with 17 bases between.